This entry lists 26 T cell receptor beta chains sequenced from one sample in a study of response to subunit inactivated influenza vaccine. TCRdb used MiXCR to reprocess the RT-PCR reads, holding one entry per CDR3 protein. Among about 160,000 distinct CDR3 sequences listed, approximately 11% were seen once. This material consisted of non-naive T cells sorted from PBMCs, taken roughly 6 weeks after vaccination. These receptors all stem from a man aged 50-59 years who received an inactivated influenza vaccine.

CDR3 sequence: CASSPSDGQTVYEQYF. The CDR3 DNA follows: TGTGCCAGCAGCCCGTCGGATGGACAAACGGTATACGAGCAGTACTTC. This chain links TRBV14 with TRBJ2-7; D possibly corresponds to TRBD1 (5 bases). Trimming shortened V by 4 bases and J by 4 bases, and 20 bases separated the two germline ends. The CDR3 length is 16 residues. Per germline, CDR1 SGHDN and CDR2 FVKESK.

The gene calls are TRBV2 and TRBJ2-2; 11 nucleotides match TRBD1. Germline CDR1 and CDR2: SNHLY and FYNNEI. The CDR3 length is 15 residues. The V gene end was trimmed by 6 bases and the J gene end by 4 bases; junction bases not matched to a gene: 4. The CDR3: CASRRDRGGTGELFF. The CDR3 nucleotides read TGTGCCAGCAGAAGGGACAGGGGGGGCACCGGGGAGCTGTTTTTT.

This clonotype has a handful of counts. The J gene is TRBJ1-6, the V gene TRBV6-2 or TRBV6-3; D might be TRBD1 (5 bases). V dropped 5 bases and J dropped 10 bases, with 12 bases sitting between them. This CDR3 has 13 amino acids. The germline gives CDR1 MNHEY, CDR2 SVGEGT. CDR3 amino acids: CASSRGWGSPLHF. CDR3 bases: TGTGCCAGCAGTCGCGGGTGGGGCTCACCCCTCCACTTT.

V usage is TRBV6-2 or TRBV6-3 and J usage is TRBJ2-7, with TRBD2 matching over 7 bases. Per germline, CDR1 MNHEY and CDR2 SVGEGT. V was pared by 6 bases and J by 5 bases, with 7 bases of the junction left unmatched. This CDR3 spans 13 amino acids. CDR3 DNA sequence: TGTGCCAGCAGGGGGACTAAAGTTCACGAGCAGTACTTC. Its protein is CASRGTKVHEQYF.

This clonotype appeared a few times. V and J are TRBV11-2 and TRBJ1-5; 7 bases are shared with TRBD1. V shed 5 bases and J 0 bases; nucleotides not matched to a gene: 16. CDR1 and CDR2 from the germline V gene are SGHAT and FQNNGV. This CDR3 is built from 19 residues. The CDR3 coding sequence is TGTGCCAGCAGCCTATACGGGACAGACCGACCGTATAGCAATCAGCCCCAGCATTTT. Translated, it gives CASSLYGTDRPYSNQPQHF.

This clonotype showed up just a few times. This chain connects TRBV28 to TRBJ2-3; D is possibly TRBD1 (5 bases). This CDR3 spans 13 amino acids. CDR1 and CDR2 (germline): MDHEN, SYDVKM. Trimming took off 5 bases at V and 5 bases at J, with 11 bases between the two ends. The CDR3 sequence is CASSTMTVDTQYF. The CDR3 region has the DNA TGTGCCAGCAGTACCATGACAGTAGATACGCAGTATTTT. Full variable domain (rest looked up from reference TRBV28 and TRBJ2-3): DVKVTQSSRYLVKRTGEKVFLECVQDMDHENMFWYRQDPGLGLRLIYFSYDVKMKEKGDIPEGYSVSREKKERFSLILESASTNQTSMYLCASSTMTVDTQYFGPGTRLTVL.

This clonotype was observed a handful of times. The rearrangement joins TRBV28 to TRBJ1-2; perhaps TRBD1 as D (5 bases). The CDR3 runs 15 residues. V was shortened by 2 bases and J by 7 bases, with 17 bases between the two germline ends. From germline, CDR1 is MDHEN and CDR2 SYDVKM. The CDR3 region is CASSLPRTTGGGYTF. Written as DNA, the CDR3 is TGTGCCAGCAGTTTACCCCGGACCACCGGGGGTGGCTACACCTTC.

This clonotype came up many times. This sequence joins TRBV4-1 and TRBJ2-7; D tentatively reads TRBD1 or TRBD2 (5 bases each). The CDR3 has 14 residues. The germline V gene encodes CDR1 MGHRA and CDR2 YSYEKL. V gave up 1 base and J gave up 2 bases, with 9 bases separating them. CDR3 nucleotide sequence: TGCGCCAGCAGCCAAGTATTGGGGGCCTACGAGCAGTACTTC. Translation: CASSQVLGAYEQYF.

This rearrangement joins TRBV4-1 to TRBJ2-3, with TRBD2 as a possible D gene (5 bases). Per the germline V gene, CDR1 is MGHRA and CDR2 is YSYEKL. The CDR3 extends over 17 amino acids. Trimming pared 4 bases from V and 0 bases from J, leaving 17 bases between. CDR3 residues: CASSPGSSRPSTDTQYF. In DNA, the CDR3 is TGCGCCAGCAGCCCTGGCTCTAGCCGCCCTAGCACAGATACGCAGTATTTT.

The V call is TRBV7-2, the J call TRBJ1-1; D unresolved. The CDR3 contains 14 residues. Germline assignment: CDR1 SGHTA and CDR2 FQGNSA. V lost 3 bases to trimming and J lost 2 bases, with 10 bases between them. CDR3 in DNA: TGTGCCAGCAGCTTGGTCCCAGTAAACACTGAAGCTTTCTTT. Translated: CASSLVPVNTEAFF.

This chain connects TRBV20-1 to TRBJ1-1; D remains unclear. The ends were cut back, 5 bases at V and 1 base at J, with 5 bases in the middle. The CDR3 contains 11 residues. Germline lookup yields CDR1 DFQATT and CDR2 SNEGSKA (reference sequence). The CDR3 coding sequence is TGCAGTGCTTTCGGGAACACTGAAGCTTTCTTT. Its translation is CSAFGNTEAFF.

This rearrangement joins TRBV30 to TRBJ2-7; a weak D match, TRBD1 (6 bases). The ends were cut back, 1 base at V and 5 bases at J, with 9 bases in the middle. CDR1 GTSNPN and CDR2 SVGIG come from the germline V gene (reference sequence). This CDR3 region has 12 residues. The CDR3 loop is CAWSGGRNEQYF. CDR3 sequence (DNA): TGTGCCTGGAGTGGGGGGCGGAACGAGCAGTACTTC. Variable domain in full (rest from reference TRBV30 and TRBJ2-7): SQTIHQWPATLVQPVGSPLSLECTVEGTSNPNLYWYRQAAGRGLQLLFYSVGIGQISSEVPQNLSASRPQDRQFILSSKKLLLSDSGFYLCAWSGGRNEQYFGPGTRLTVT.

This clonotype has more than one count but fewer than ten. The chain's CDR3 is CSARDRPGTSGRLNYNEQFF. The CDR3 nucleotides read TGCAGTGCTAGAGATAGGCCCGGGACTAGCGGGAGGCTCAACTACAATGAGCAGTTCTTC. The chain is built from TRBV20-1 and TRBJ2-1, with TRBD2 matching 15 bases. The CDR3 has 20 amino acids. Germline-derived CDR1 and CDR2 are DFQATT and SNEGSKA (reference sequence). J lost 3 bases, V lost 0 bases, and 12 bases had no gene match.

In its sample, this clonotype was seen many times. The V gene is TRBV9, the J gene TRBJ2-7; D tentatively reads TRBD1 or TRBD2 (5 bases each). CDR3 length: 14 residues. CDR1 is SGDLS, CDR2 YYNGEE, per germline. Trimming took 0 bases from V and 6 from J, leaving 13 bases between them. The CDR3 sequence is CASSVGGEQVEQYF. CDR3 nucleotide sequence: TGTGCCAGCAGCGTAGGAGGGGAACAAGTCGAGCAGTACTTC.

This clonotype was counted between two and nine times. The V and J genes are TRBV5-6 and TRBJ2-3, with a possible D match to TRBD1 (6 bases). There are 16 residues in the CDR3. Germline V gives CDR1 SGHDT, CDR2 YYEEEE. The V end lost 1 base, the J end lost 3 bases, and 15 bases lay between the germline ends. CDR3 DNA: TGTGCCAGCAGCTTGATTTTTGGGGGCAGGACAGATACGCAGTATTTT. Translating gives CASSLIFGGRTDTQYF.

The table lists this clonotype with many counts. V and J are TRBV7-9 and TRBJ2-7, with 11 bases fitting TRBD2. V was pared by 1 base and J by 2 bases, with 1 base of the junction left unmatched. Germline assignment: CDR1 SEHNR and CDR2 FQNEAQ (reference sequence). The CDR3 covers 15 residues. The CDR3 DNA reads TGTGCCAGCAGCTTAGTGACTAGCGGGACCTACGAGCAGTACTTC. It codes for CASSLVTSGTYEQYF.

The chain is built from TRBV5-6 and TRBJ2-3; 7 bases map to TRBD2. CDR3 size: 14 residues. Germline V gene lookup returns CDR1 SGHDT and CDR2 YYEEEE. With V trimmed by 5 bases and J by 6 bases, 9 bases remained unmatched. For the CDR3, the DNA is TGTGCCAGCAGGGGGAGGGCCAGAGGGGATACGCAGTATTTT. Residues: CASRGRARGDTQYF.

In its sample, this clonotype was seen a few times. The chain recombines TRBV12-3 or TRBV12-4 with TRBJ2-3, with D perhaps TRBD1 (7 bases). Trimming cost V 2 bases and J 5 bases, with 11 bases left between them. The CDR3 contains 14 residues. CDR3 sequence (DNA): TGTGCCAGCAGTTTACGGCAGGGGGGAGATACGCAGTATTTT. Amino acids: CASSLRQGGDTQYF.

This clonotype was observed a few times. The genes are TRBV5-1 and TRBJ2-3; TRBD2 agrees at 8 bases. The CDR3 contains 13 residues. V was pared by 8 bases and J by 3 bases, with 5 bases of the junction left unmatched. CDR1 and CDR2 (germline): SGHRS, YFSETQ. The chain's CDR3 is CASKLAATDTQYF. CDR3 nucleotide sequence: TGCGCCAGTAAACTAGCGGCGACAGATACGCAGTATTTT.

This sequence joins TRBV20-1 and TRBJ2-3; D call uncertain. The V end was cut by 3 bases, the J end by 6 bases, with 10 bases between. Germline CDR1 DFQATT, CDR2 SNEGSKA (reference sequence). CDR3 length equals 12 residues. CDR3 in amino acids: CSARLADDTQYF. The CDR3 DNA sequence: TGCAGTGCTAGGCTTGCCGATGATACGCAGTATTTT.

This chain links TRBV7-2 with TRBJ2-7; no clear D gene. Germline V gene data show CDR1 as SGHTA and CDR2 as FQGNSA. Trimming cost V 5 bases and J 4 bases, with 15 bases left between them. The CDR3 is 14 amino acids. CDR3 amino acids: CASSPASTDYEQYF. The CDR3 region has the DNA TGTGCCAGCAGCCCCGCTTCTACAGATTACGAGCAGTACTTC.

This clonotype was detected many times. The V and J genes are TRBV20-1 and TRBJ2-7; weak D call: TRBD1 (5 bases). V was shortened by 6 bases and J by 0 bases, with 24 bases between the two germline ends. CDR3 size: 17 residues. The germline V gene encodes CDR1 DFQATT and CDR2 SNEGSKA (reference sequence). This CDR3 is CSASDSSRQSNSYEQYF. CDR3 nucleotides: TGCAGTGCCAGTGATTCCTCGAGACAGTCAAACTCCTACGAGCAGTACTTC.

This clonotype was seen ten or more times. The V and J genes are TRBV12-3 or TRBV12-4 and TRBJ2-7; the D gene is possibly TRBD1 (6 bases). The V gene lost 4 bases and the J gene lost 3 bases, with 16 bases spanning the gap. The CDR3 is 15 amino acids. CDR3 bases: TGTGCCAGCAGTTCCTCCGGGACAAATTTCTACGAGCAGTACTTC. It codes for CASSSSGTNFYEQYF.

This clonotype was detected many times. This chain connects TRBV4-3 to TRBJ2-2; 7 bases agree with TRBD2. Trimming took 4 bases from V and 5 from J; bases not matched to a gene: 7. This CDR3 has 15 amino acids. The germline V gene encodes CDR1 LGHNA and CDR2 YSLEER. CDR3 coding DNA: TGCGCCAGCAGCCCCGGTGGGGGGGGAACCGGGGAGCTGTTTTTT. Encoded protein: CASSPGGGGTGELFF.

The chain joins TRBV20-1 to TRBJ2-2, with D perhaps TRBD1 (6 bases). V was cut by 1 base and J by 4 bases, with 7 bases left in between. Germline values: CDR1 DFQATT, CDR2 SNEGSKA (reference sequence). CDR3 length: 13 residues. The CDR3 region has the DNA TGCAGTGCTAGAGTAGGGGGCACCGGGGAGCTGTTTTTT. Translated, it gives CSARVGGTGELFF.

The chain couples TRBV18 to TRBJ2-7; 8 positions match TRBD1. The ends lost 5 bases at V and 7 bases at J; junction bases unmatched: 4. The V gene's germline CDR1 is KGHSH and CDR2 LQKENI. This CDR3 is 12 amino acids long. For the CDR3, the DNA is TGTGCCAGCTCAACCGGACAGGGAGAGCAGTACTTC. Amino acid sequence: CASSTGQGEQYF.